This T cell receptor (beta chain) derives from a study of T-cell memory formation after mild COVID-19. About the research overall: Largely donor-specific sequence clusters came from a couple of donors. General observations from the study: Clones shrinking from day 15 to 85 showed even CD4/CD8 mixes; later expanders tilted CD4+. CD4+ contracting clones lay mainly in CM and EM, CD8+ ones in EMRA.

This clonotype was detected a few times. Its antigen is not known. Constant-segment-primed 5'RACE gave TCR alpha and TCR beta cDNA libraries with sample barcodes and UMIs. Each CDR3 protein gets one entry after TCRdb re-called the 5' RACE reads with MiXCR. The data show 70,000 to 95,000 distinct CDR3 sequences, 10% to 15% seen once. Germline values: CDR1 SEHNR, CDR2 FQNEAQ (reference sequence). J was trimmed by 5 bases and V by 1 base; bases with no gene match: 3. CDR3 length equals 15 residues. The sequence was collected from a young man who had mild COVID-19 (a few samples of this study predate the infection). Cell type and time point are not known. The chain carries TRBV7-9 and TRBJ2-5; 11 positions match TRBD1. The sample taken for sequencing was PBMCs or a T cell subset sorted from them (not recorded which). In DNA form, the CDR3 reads TGTGCCAGCAGCTTAGGGACAGGGGGCATCGAGACCCAGTACTTC. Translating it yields CASSLGTGGIETQYF. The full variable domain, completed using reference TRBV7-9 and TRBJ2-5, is DTGVSQNPRHKITKRGQNVTFRCDPISEHNRLYWYRQTLGQGPEFLTYFQNEAQLEKSRLLSDRFSAERPKGSFSTLEIQRTEQGDSAMYLCASSLGTGGIETQYFGPGTRLLVL.